This T cell receptor beta chain came from a study of T cell responses to AZD1222 COVID-19 vaccine. J was trimmed by 4 bases and V by 6 bases; bases with no gene match: 15. CDR3 length: 17 amino acids. Germline V gives CDR1 MNHEY, CDR2 SVGEGT. Method: immunoSEQ multiplex PCR; TCRdb's copy keeps in-frame clones and lacks some. Counted here are about 84,000 clones, 80% to 90% occurring once; the ten biggest clones make up over 10%. Worth noting for this clone: The antigen is not known.

The study's findings and limits: No day 14 peak samples; only post-peak repertoires were characterized.

The receptor was derived from an adult who received the AZD1222 COVID-19 vaccine. This chain links TRBV6-2 or TRBV6-3 with TRBJ1-1; the match to TRBD1 covers 9 bases. Sequencing used peripheral blood, obtained 28 days after the second AZD1222 dose. CDR3 bases: TGTGCCAGCAGCCATCGCCCTCGGACAGGGGAGGCCACTGAAGCTTTCTTT. It yields the protein CASSHRPRTGEATEAFF.